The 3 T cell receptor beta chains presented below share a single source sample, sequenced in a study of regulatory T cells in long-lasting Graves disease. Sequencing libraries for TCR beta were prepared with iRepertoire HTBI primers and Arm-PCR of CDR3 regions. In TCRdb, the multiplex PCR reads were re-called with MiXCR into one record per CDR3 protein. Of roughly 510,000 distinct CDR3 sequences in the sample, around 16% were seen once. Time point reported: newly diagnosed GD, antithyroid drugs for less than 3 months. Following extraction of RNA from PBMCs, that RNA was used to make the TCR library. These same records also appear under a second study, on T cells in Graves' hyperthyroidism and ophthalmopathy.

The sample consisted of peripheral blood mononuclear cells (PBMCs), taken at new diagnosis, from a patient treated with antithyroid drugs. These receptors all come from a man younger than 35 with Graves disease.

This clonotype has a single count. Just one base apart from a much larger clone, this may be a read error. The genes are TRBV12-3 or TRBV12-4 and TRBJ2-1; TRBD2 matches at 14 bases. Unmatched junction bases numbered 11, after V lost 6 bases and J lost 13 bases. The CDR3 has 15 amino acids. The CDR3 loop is CASSQGLAGAETQFF. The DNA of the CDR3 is TGTGCCAGCAGCCAGGGACTAGCGGGAGCAGAGACCCAGTTCTTC.

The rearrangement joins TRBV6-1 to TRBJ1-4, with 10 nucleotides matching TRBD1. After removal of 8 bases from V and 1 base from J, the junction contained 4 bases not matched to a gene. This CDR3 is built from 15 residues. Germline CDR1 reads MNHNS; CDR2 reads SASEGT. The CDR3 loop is CASGGQGQTNEKLFF. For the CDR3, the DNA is TGTGCCAGCGGGGGACAGGGGCAAACTAATGAAAAACTGTTTTTT.

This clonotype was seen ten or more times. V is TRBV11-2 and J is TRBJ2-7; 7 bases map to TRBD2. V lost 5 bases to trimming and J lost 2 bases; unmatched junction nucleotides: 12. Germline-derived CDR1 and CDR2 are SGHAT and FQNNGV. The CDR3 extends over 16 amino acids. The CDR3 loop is CASSPIRRGRTYEQYF. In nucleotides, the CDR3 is TGTGCCAGCAGCCCTATTAGGCGCGGGAGAACCTACGAGCAGTACTTC.